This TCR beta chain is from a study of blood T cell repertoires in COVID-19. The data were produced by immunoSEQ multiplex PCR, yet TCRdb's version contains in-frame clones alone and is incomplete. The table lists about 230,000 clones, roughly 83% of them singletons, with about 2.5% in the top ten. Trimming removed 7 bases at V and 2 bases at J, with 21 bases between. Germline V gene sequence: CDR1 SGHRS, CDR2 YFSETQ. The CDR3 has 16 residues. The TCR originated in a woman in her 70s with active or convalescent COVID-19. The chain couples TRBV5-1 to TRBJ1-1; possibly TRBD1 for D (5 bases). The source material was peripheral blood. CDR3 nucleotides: TGCGCCAGCCTTAAATCTTCCGGGGGGGTTAACACTGAAGCTTTCTTT. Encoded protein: CASLKSSGGVNTEAFF.